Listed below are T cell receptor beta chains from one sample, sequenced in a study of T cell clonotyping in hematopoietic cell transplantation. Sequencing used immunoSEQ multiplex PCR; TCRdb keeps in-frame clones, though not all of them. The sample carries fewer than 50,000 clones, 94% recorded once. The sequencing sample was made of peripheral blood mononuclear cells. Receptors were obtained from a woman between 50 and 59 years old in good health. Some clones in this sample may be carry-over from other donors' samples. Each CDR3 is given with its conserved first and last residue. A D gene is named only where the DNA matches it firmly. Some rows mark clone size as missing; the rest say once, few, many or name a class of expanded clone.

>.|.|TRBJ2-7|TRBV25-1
CASSEPGPLYEQYF
TGTGCCAGCAGTGAACCGGGACCACTCTACGAGCAGTACTTC
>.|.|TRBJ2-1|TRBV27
CASSFRFPSNEQFF
TGTGCCAGCAGTTTTAGGTTCCCTAGCAATGAGCAGTTCTTC
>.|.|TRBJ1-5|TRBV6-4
CASSPGPNQPQHF
TGTGCCAGCAGTCCCGGACCCAATCAGCCCCAGCATTTT
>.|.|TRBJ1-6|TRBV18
CASSPLDRNNSPLHF
TGTGCCAGCTCACCACTGGACCGGAATAATTCACCCCTCCACTTT
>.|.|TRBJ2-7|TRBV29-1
CSVELSNEQYF
TGCAGCGTTGAGTTAAGCAACGAGCAGTACTTC
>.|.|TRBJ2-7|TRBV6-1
CASTLAGSYEQYF
TGTGCCAGCACCCTGGCAGGTTCCTACGAGCAGTACTTC
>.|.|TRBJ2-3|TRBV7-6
CASSPVSSTDTQYF
TGTGCCAGCAGCCCGGTTTCTAGTACCGATACGCAGTATTTT
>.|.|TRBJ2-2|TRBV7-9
CASSLAMAARDTGELFF
TGTGCCAGCAGCTTAGCGATGGCCGCTCGTGACACCGGGGAGCTGTTTTTT
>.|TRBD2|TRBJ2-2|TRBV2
CASSVSGTRGAGELFF
TGTGCCAGCAGTGTATCCGGGACTAGGGGCGCCGGGGAGCTGTTTTTT
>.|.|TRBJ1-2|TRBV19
CASSTDTGRRYTF
TGTGCCAGTAGTACGGACACGGGAAGGCGCTACACCTTC
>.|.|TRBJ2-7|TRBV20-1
CSARKDHEQYF
TGCAGTGCTAGAAAGGACCACGAGCAGTACTTC
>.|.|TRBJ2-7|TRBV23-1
CASSLPGRPAVGNEQYF
TGCGCCAGTTCTCTTCCGGGCCGACCAGCGGTGGGGAACGAGCAGTACTTC
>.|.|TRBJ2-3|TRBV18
CASSAWGSTDTQYF
TGTGCCAGCTCCGCGTGGGGTAGCACAGATACGCAGTATTTT
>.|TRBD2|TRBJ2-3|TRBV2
CASSSTGGAGTDTQYF
TGTGCCAGCAGCTCAACGGGGGGGGCCGGCACAGATACGCAGTATTTT
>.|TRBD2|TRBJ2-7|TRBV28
CASRAAGVGYEQYF
TGTGCCAGCAGGGCCGCGGGGGTCGGCTACGAGCAGTACTTC
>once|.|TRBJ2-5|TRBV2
CASSGGTQETQYF
TGTGCCAGCAGTGGTGGGACCCAAGAGACCCAGTACTTC
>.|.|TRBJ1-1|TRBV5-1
CASSLAVGRGQNTEAFF
TGCGCCAGCAGCTTGGCCGTCGGTCGGGGTCAGAACACTGAAGCTTTCTTT
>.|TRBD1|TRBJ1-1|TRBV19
CASSTIDRGEMNTEAFF
TGTGCCAGTAGCACGATCGACAGGGGGGAAATGAACACTGAAGCTTTCTTT
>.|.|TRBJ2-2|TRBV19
CASRVDGGELFF
TGTGCCAGTCGAGTTGACGGCGGGGAGCTGTTTTTT
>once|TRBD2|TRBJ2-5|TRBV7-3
CASSWGFAGGQETQYF
TGTGCCAGCAGCTGGGGTTTCGCGGGGGGGCAAGAGACCCAGTACTTC
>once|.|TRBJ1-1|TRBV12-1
CASSLPDRGSTTEAFF
TGTGCCAGCAGCTTACCGGACAGGGGAAGTACAACTGAAGCTTTCTTT
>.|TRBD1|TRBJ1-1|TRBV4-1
CASSHLFQGALRTEAFF
TGCGCCAGCAGCCATTTGTTCCAGGGGGCCTTGAGGACTGAAGCTTTCTTT
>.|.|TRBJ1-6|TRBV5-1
CASSLSSYNSPLHF
TGCGCCAGCAGCCTGTCATCCTATAATTCACCCCTCCACTTT
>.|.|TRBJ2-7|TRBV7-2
CASSFTPADQYF
TGTGCCAGCAGCTTCACTCCTGCGGACCAGTACTTC
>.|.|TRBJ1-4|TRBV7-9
CASSSRTNSAASEKLFF
TGTGCCAGCAGCTCGAGGACTAACAGCGCGGCTAGTGAAAAACTGTTTTTT
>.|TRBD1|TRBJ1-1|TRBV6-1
CASGTGEVDTEAFF
TGTGCCAGCGGGACAGGGGAGGTTGACACTGAAGCTTTCTTT
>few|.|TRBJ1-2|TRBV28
CASSRTIYGYTF
TGTGCCAGCAGTCGGACAATCTATGGCTACACCTTC
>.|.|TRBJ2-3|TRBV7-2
CASSFPATDTQYF
TGTGCCAGCAGCTTCCCGGCGACAGATACGCAGTATTTT